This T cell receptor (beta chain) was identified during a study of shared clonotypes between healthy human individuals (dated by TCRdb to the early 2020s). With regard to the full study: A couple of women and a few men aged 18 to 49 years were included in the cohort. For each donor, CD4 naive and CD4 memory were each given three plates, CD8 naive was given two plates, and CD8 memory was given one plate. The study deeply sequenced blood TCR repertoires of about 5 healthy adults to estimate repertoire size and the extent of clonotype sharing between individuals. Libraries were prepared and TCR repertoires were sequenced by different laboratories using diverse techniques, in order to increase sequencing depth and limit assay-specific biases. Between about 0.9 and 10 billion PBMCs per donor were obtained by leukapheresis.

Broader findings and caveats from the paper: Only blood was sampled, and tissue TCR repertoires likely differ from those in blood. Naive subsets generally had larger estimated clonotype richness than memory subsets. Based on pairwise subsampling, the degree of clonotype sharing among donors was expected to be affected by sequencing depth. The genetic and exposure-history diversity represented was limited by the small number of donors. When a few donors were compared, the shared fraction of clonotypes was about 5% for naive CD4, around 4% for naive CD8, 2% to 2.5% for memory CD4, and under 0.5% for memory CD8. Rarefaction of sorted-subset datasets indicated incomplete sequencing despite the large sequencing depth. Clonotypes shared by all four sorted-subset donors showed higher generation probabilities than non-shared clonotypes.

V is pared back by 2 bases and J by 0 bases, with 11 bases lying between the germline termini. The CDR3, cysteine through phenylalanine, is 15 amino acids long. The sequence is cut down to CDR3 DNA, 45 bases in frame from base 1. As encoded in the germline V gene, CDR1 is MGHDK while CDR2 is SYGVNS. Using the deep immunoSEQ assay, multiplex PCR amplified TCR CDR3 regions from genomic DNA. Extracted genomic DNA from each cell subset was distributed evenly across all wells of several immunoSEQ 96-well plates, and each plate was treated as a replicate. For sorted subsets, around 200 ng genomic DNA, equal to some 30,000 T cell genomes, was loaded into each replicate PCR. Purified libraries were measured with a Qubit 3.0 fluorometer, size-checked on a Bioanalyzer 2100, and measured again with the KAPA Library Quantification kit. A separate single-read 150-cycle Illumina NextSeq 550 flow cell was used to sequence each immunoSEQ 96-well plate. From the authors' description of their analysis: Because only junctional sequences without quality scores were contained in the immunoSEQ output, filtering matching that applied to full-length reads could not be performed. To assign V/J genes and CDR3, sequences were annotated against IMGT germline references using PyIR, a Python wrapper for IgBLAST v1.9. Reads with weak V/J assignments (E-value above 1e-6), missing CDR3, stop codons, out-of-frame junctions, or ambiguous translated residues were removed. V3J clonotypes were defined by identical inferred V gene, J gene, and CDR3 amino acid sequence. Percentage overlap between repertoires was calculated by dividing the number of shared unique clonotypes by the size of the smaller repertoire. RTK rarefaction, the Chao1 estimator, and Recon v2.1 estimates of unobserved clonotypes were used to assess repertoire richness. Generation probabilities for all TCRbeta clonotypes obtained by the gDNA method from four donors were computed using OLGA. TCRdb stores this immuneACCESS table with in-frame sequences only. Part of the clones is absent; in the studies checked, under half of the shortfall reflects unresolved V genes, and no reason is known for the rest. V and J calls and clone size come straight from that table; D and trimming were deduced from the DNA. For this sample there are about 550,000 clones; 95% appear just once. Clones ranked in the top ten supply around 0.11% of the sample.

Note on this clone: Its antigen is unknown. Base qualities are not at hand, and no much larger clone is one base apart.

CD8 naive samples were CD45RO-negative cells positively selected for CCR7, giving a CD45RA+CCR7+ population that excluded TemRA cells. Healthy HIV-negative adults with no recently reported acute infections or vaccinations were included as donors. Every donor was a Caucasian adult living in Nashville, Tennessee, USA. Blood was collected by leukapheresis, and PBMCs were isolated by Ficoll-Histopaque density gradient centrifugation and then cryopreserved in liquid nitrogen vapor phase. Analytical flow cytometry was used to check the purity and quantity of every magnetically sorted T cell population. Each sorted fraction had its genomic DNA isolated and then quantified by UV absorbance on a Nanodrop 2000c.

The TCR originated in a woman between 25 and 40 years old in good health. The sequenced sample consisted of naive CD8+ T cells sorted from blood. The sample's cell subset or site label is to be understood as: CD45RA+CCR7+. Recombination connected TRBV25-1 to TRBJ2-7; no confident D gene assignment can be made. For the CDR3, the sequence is CASSELKGNSYEQYF. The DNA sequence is TGTGCCAGCAGTGAACTGAAGGGTAACTCCTACGAGCAGTACTTC.